This T cell receptor (beta chain) was identified during a study of radiotherapy plus CTLA-4 blockade in lung cancer. On the study more broadly: Objective response rate was around 20%; disease control rate, approximately 28%. Points from the study as a whole: Blood saw expansion of tumor-derived TCR clones after radiotherapy plus ipilimumab. With interferon-beta, early dynamics of blood T cell clones were reported to best predict response.

Some clones are missing from TCRdb's copy, which holds only in-frame ones; the method was immunoSEQ multiplex PCR. The sample records about 88,000 clones, approximately 75% being singletons. This CDR3 spans 13 amino acids. Germline assignment: CDR1 PRHDT and CDR2 FYEKMQ (reference sequence). V lost 4 bases, J lost 3 bases, and 10 bases lay in between. Enrolled patients, whose metastatic non-small-cell lung cancer was chemo-refractory, received focal radiation plus CTLA-4 blockade with ipilimumab. With regard to this clone: What it binds is unknown.

This clonotype was sampled from a human donor with non-small cell lung cancer that progressed on radiotherapy plus ipilimumab. The rearrangement uses TRBV13 and TRBJ2-7; possible D gene TRBD1, 5 bases. Sequenced here: peripheral blood, sampled from a patient treated with radiotherapy plus ipilimumab. The DNA for the CDR3 is TGTGCCAGCAGCTATAGGGGAAACTACGAGCAGTACTTC. This codes for CASSYRGNYEQYF.